This T cell receptor (beta chain) was identified during a study of blood T cell repertoires in COVID-19. Study context: Some COVID-19 samples were acute and others convalescent; all came from the United States, Italy and Spain.

The method was immunoSEQ multiplex PCR; TCRdb's version includes in-frame clones alone and lacks a portion of them. The data hold about 140,000 clones, with 84% observed a single time. This TCR was sampled from a woman aged 45-59 years with acute COVID-19. Sequencing was done on a sample of PBMCs or T cells enriched from blood (not recorded which).

The CDR3 loop reads CASSVLGRTNYGYTF. As DNA, the CDR3 is TGTGCCAGCAGTGTTCTGGGGAGAACTAACTATGGCTACACCTTC. The chain carries TRBV2 and TRBJ1-2; D gene ambiguous. The CDR3 extends over 15 amino acids. Germline-derived CDR1 and CDR2 are SNHLY and FYNNEI. V lost 4 bases and J lost 0, with 12 bases in between. Together with reference TRBV2 and TRBJ1-2, the CDR3 gives the full variable domain: EPEVTQTPSHQVTQMGQEVILRCVPISNHLYFYWYRQILGQKVEFLVSFYNNEISEKSEIFDDQFSVERPDGSNFTLKIRSTKLEDSAMYFCASSVLGRTNYGYTFGSGTRLTVV.